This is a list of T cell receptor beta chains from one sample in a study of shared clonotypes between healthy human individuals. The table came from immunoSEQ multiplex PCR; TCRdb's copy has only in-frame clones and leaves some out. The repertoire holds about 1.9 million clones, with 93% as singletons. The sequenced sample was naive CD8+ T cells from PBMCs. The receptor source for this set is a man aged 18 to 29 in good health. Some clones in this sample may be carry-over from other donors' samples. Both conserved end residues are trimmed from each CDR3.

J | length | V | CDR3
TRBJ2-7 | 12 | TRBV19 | ASSPRTIAHEQY
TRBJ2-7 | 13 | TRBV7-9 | ASSHRDRVFNEQY
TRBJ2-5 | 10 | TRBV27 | ASSLGGATQY
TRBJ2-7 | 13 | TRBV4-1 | ASSPIGGQGSEQY
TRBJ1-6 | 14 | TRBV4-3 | ASSPRDRGRDSPLH
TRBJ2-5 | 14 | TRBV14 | ASSQERDLDQETQY
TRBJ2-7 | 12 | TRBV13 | ASSFQGRSYEQY
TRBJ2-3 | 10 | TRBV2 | ASSEGADTQY
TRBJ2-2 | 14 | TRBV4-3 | ASSPINRGGTGELF
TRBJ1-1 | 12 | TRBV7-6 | ASSLAGMNTEAF
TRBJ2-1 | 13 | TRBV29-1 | SGLAGGVFSAEQF
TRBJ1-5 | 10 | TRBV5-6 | ASSSTGQPQH
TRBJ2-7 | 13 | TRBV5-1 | ASSLGLALSYEQY
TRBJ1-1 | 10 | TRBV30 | AWRTGGTEAF
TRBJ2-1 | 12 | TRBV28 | ASSFLVTSNEQF
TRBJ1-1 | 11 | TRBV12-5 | ASGLVPRTEAF
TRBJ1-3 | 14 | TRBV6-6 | ASSLDSHLSGNTIY
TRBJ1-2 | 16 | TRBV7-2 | ASSLVVGQDHNIYGYT
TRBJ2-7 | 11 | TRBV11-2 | ASSEGWSYEQY
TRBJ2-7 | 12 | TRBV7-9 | ASGGTGLTYEQY
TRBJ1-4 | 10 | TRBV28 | ASSLLDEKLF
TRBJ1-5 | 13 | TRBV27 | ASSQGTGLPQPQH
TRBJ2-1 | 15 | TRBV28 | ASSSAGGNPIYNEQF
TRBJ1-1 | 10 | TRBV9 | ASSPPDHPDF
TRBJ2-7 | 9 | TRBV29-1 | SVVSLGEQY
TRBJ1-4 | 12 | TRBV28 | ASSLRGFNEKLF
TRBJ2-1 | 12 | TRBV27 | ASSLTGTYNEQF